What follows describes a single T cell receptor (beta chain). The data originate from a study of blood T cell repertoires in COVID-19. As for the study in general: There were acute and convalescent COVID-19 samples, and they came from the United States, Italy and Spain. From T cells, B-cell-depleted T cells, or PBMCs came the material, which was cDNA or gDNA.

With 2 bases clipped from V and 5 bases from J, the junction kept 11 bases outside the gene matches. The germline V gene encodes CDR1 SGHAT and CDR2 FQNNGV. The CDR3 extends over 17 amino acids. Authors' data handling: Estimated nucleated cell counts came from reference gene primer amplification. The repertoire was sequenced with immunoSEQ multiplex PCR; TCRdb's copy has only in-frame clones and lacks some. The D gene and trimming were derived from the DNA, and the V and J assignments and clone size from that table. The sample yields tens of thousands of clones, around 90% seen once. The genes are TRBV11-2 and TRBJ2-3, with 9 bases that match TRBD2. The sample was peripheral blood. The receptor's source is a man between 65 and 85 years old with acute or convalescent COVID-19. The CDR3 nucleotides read TGTGCCAGCAGCTTACGTCTAGCGGGACCTTACGGAGATACGCAGTATTTT. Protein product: CASSLRLAGPYGDTQYF.